Listed below are T cell receptor beta chains from one sample, sequenced in a study of T cells after yellow fever vaccination. TCRdb reprocessed the 5' RACE reads with MiXCR, giving one entry per CDR3 protein. The table shows 500,000 to 650,000 distinct CDR3 sequences, with roughly a sixth occurring only once. The sample here was PBMCs, taken 4 to 5 days after the first yellow fever vaccination. The receptors were sampled from a man aged 18 to 29 who received the YFV17D yellow fever vaccine. Both conserved end residues are trimmed from each CDR3. Fields, in order: D gene, CDR3 length, clone size, V gene, CDR3 protein. D genes are given only for firm matches. Rows give clone size only sometimes, using once, few, many, or a class for an expanded clone.

d_call: .; cdr3_length: 12; clone_size: many; v_call: TRBV4-3; cdr3_aa: ASSRAPSNNEQF
d_call: TRBD2; cdr3_length: 13; clone_size: few; v_call: TRBV12-3/TRBV12-4; cdr3_aa: ASSPPSGGQETQY
d_call: .; cdr3_length: 10; clone_size: .; v_call: TRBV3-1; cdr3_aa: ATGQNNYGYT
d_call: TRBD1; cdr3_length: 8; clone_size: few; v_call: TRBV2; cdr3_aa: ASQTGVAF
d_call: .; cdr3_length: 10; clone_size: few; v_call: TRBV9; cdr3_aa: ASSVGWNEQF
d_call: .; cdr3_length: 11; clone_size: .; v_call: TRBV20-1; cdr3_aa: SSSGYNSYEQY
d_call: .; cdr3_length: 11; clone_size: many; v_call: TRBV12-3/TRBV12-4; cdr3_aa: ASSLRHTDTQY
d_call: .; cdr3_length: 13; clone_size: .; v_call: TRBV5-1; cdr3_aa: ASSLAGVGYYEQY
d_call: .; cdr3_length: 13; clone_size: few; v_call: TRBV7-3; cdr3_aa: ASSQTQDMTGELF
d_call: .; cdr3_length: 12; clone_size: few; v_call: TRBV4-3; cdr3_aa: ASSQDRGLVELF
d_call: .; cdr3_length: 12; clone_size: many; v_call: TRBV18; cdr3_aa: ASSPAGNTGELF
d_call: .; cdr3_length: 11; clone_size: .; v_call: TRBV5-1; cdr3_aa: ASSLQRLTEAF
d_call: .; cdr3_length: 10; clone_size: .; v_call: TRBV29-1; cdr3_aa: SVDDRNYGYT
d_call: .; cdr3_length: 12; clone_size: few; v_call: TRBV5-1; cdr3_aa: ASSPSGITDTQY
d_call: .; cdr3_length: 14; clone_size: few; v_call: TRBV6-1; cdr3_aa: ASSEERRLVVSPQY
d_call: .; cdr3_length: 13; clone_size: .; v_call: TRBV4-2; cdr3_aa: ASSQDTLYSGELF
d_call: .; cdr3_length: 17; clone_size: few; v_call: TRBV4-1; cdr3_aa: ASSHGPGRERVSGQPQH
d_call: .; cdr3_length: 12; clone_size: few; v_call: TRBV6-5; cdr3_aa: ASSYVMTSTEAF
d_call: .; cdr3_length: 12; clone_size: .; v_call: TRBV20-1; cdr3_aa: SAQERGTYNEQF
d_call: .; cdr3_length: 15; clone_size: few; v_call: TRBV28; cdr3_aa: ASSLSVLVSGANVLT
d_call: .; cdr3_length: 11; clone_size: many; v_call: TRBV20-1; cdr3_aa: SASPLARETQY
d_call: TRBD2; cdr3_length: 13; clone_size: few; v_call: TRBV29-1; cdr3_aa: SVPRLAGSNNEQF
d_call: .; cdr3_length: 13; clone_size: .; v_call: TRBV10-3; cdr3_aa: AIMSGDSAEETQY
d_call: .; cdr3_length: 15; clone_size: .; v_call: TRBV4-3; cdr3_aa: ASSQDLPGRYDYGYT